These 6 T cell receptor beta chains came from one sample sequenced in a study of T cell responses to AZD1222 COVID-19 vaccine. Clones were read by immunoSEQ multiplex PCR, and TCRdb kept only the in-frame ones, dropping some. In the table there are about 120,000 clones, approximately 90% of which are singletons. The source material was peripheral blood, sampled on day 0 of AZD1222 vaccination. All receptors come from an adult in good health.

The J gene is TRBJ1-4, the V gene TRBV2; no firm D call. Trimming stripped 3 bases from V and 7 bases from J, with 12 bases between. Germline CDR1 SNHLY, CDR2 FYNNEI. CDR3 size: 14 residues. As DNA, the CDR3 is TGTGCCAGCAGTGAGTCCACCACCGGTGAAAAACTGTTTTTT. Translated: CASSESTTGEKLFF.

V gene TRBV18 combines with J gene TRBJ1-3, with 9 nucleotides matching TRBD1. Germline loops: CDR1 KGHSH, CDR2 LQKENI. The junction had 8 bases not matched to a gene; V was cut back by 5 bases and J by 0 bases. CDR3 size: 17 residues. The CDR3 is CASSKTGGGFSGNTIYF. The CDR3, as DNA: TGTGCCAGCTCAAAGACAGGGGGAGGTTTCTCTGGAAACACCATATATTTT.

This sequence joins TRBV10-3 and TRBJ1-1, with 7 bases fitting TRBD1. Germline CDR1 reads ENHRY; CDR2 reads SYGVKD. Trimming removed 6 bases from V and 5 bases from J; junction bases left unmatched: 6. CDR3 length: 13 residues. As DNA, the CDR3 is TGTGCCATCAGATCAGGGGGTGGAACTGAAGCTTTCTTT. Translating gives CAIRSGGGTEAFF.

The rearrangement links TRBV2 to TRBJ2-1, with D possibly TRBD1 on 5 matching bases. The CDR3 has 11 residues. The germline CDR1 and CDR2 sequences are SNHLY and FYNNEI. Trimming removed 6 bases at V and 9 bases at J, with 9 bases between. CDR3 sequence (DNA): TGTGCCAGCAGATATAGGGGTGAGCAGTTCTTC. This codes for CASRYRGEQFF.

The rearrangement joins TRBV3-1 (or the pseudogene TRBV3-2) to TRBJ1-3; 7 bases line up with TRBD1. Germline CDR1 and CDR2: LGHDT and YNNKEL (reference sequence). The CDR3 contains 14 residues. Trimming took 6 bases from V and 4 from J; bases not matched to a gene: 6. The CDR3, as DNA: TGTGCCAGCAGTCGGGGGACAGCAGGAAACACCATATATTTT. Residues: CASSRGTAGNTIYF.

V usage is TRBV6-5 and J usage is TRBJ1-2; weak D call: TRBD1 (6 bases). V lost 2 bases to trimming and J lost 4 bases, with 17 bases between them. Germline V gene sequence: CDR1 MNHEY, CDR2 SVGAGI. This CDR3 comprises 16 residues. CDR3 in amino acids: CASSYVRGGPGYGYTF. In DNA, the CDR3 is TGTGCCAGCAGTTACGTTCGCGGGGGGCCCGGCTATGGCTACACCTTC.